The 10 T cell receptor beta chains reported below all come from one sample, sequenced in a study of neurological immune-mediated disorders. One entry per CDR3 protein results from TCRdb running MiXCR on the 5' RACE reads. The sample carries 50,000 to 65,000 distinct CDR3 sequences, 3.6% recorded once. The specimen was PBMCs. All receptors come from a man under 40 with multiple sclerosis.

Many counts were recorded for this clonotype. The chain couples TRBV7-2 to TRBJ2-7; 7 positions agree with TRBD1. The CDR3 sequence is 15 residues long. Trimming removed 1 base from V and 4 bases from J; junction bases left unmatched: 7. Germline values: CDR1 SGHTA, CDR2 FQGNSA. CDR3 sequence reads: CASSLGRQGNYEQYF. CDR3 coding DNA: TGTGCCAGCAGCTTAGGGAGACAGGGTAATTACGAGCAGTACTTC.

In this sample, this clonotype turned up once. A much larger clone lies a single base off, so this may be a read error. Given the absence of the conserved phenylalanine or tryptophan at the CDR3 end, a read error is likely. The chain employs TRBV12-3 or TRBV12-4 and TRBJ2-5; D not resolved. This CDR3 has 12 residues. V was clipped by 4 bases and J by 5 bases, with 8 bases between them. This chain's CDR3 is CASSSLLETQYY. The CDR3 nucleotides are TGTGCCAGCAGTTCCCTGTTGGAGACCCAGTACTAC.

This clonotype was recorded at least ten times. The CDR3 DNA is TGTGCCAGCAGTTACGCGGGAAGAGGGAATGAGCAGTTCTTC. Translation gives CASSYAGRGNEQFF. The chain carries TRBV6-2 or TRBV6-3 and TRBJ2-1; a possible D gene is TRBD2 (6 bases). Germline loops: CDR1 MNHEY, CDR2 SVGEGT. The CDR3 sequence is 14 residues long. With 2 bases removed from V and 7 bases from J, the gap between germline ends came to 12 bases.

This clonotype showed up many times. This rearrangement joins TRBV7-6 to TRBJ2-2; D not certain. Germline loops: CDR1 SGHVS, CDR2 FNYEAQ. CDR3 length equals 13 residues. Trimming removed 3 bases at V and 6 bases at J, with 8 bases between. CDR3 amino acids: CASSLDGAGELFF. The CDR3 DNA follows: TGTGCCAGCAGCTTGGATGGTGCCGGGGAGCTGTTTTTT. Supplemented by reference TRBV7-6 and TRBJ2-2, the full variable domain reads GAGVSQSPRYKVTKRGQDVALRCDPISGHVSLYWYRQALGQGPEFLTYFNYEAQQDKSGLPNDRFSAERPEGSISTLTIQRTEQRDSAMYRCASSLDGAGELFFGEGSRLTVL.

This clonotype was found many times. This sequence joins TRBV12-3 or TRBV12-4 and TRBJ2-1; the match to TRBD2 covers 8 bases. CDR3 length: 15 amino acids. Trimming at V came to 6 bases and at J to 4 bases, leaving 8 bases not matched to a gene. The chain's CDR3 is CASSPPGGTYNEQFF. CDR3 nucleotides: TGTGCCAGCAGCCCTCCGGGGGGGACGTACAATGAGCAGTTCTTC.

This clonotype was seen ten or more times. The chain carries TRBV5-5 and TRBJ1-5; D remains unclear. This CDR3 spans 14 amino acids. Trimming removed 2 bases from V and 4 bases from J, with 10 bases in between. Per the germline V gene, CDR1 is SGHKS and CDR2 is YYEKEE (reference sequence). The CDR3, as DNA: TGTGCCAGCAGCTTTCTTTCCGGGAATCAGCCCCAGCATTTT. Protein sequence: CASSFLSGNQPQHF.

The chain carries TRBV30 and TRBJ1-3, with a weak D call TRBD1 (5 bases). The germline V and J ends were trimmed by 1 base and 0 bases, with 16 bases remaining between them. Germline V gives CDR1 GTSNPN, CDR2 SVGIG (reference sequence). The length of the CDR3 is 17 residues. The CDR3, as DNA: TGTGCCTGGAGTGGGGGGGACGGACAATACTCTGGAAACACCATATATTTT. It codes for CAWSGGDGQYSGNTIYF.

This clonotype was detected ten times or more. The rearrangement uses TRBV7-8 and TRBJ2-1; D ambiguous. Germline CDR1 reads SGHVS; CDR2 reads FQNEAQ. The V end lost 1 base, the J end lost 6 bases, and 10 bases lay between the germline ends. CDR3 size: 14 residues. The CDR3 loop is CASSLDGELNEQFF. CDR3 in DNA: TGTGCCAGCAGCTTAGATGGCGAACTCAATGAGCAGTTCTTC.

Ten or more counts support this clonotype. The gene calls are TRBV11-2 and TRBJ1-1; tentatively, D is TRBD1 (5 bases). The ends were cut back, 4 bases at V and 8 bases at J, with 17 bases in the middle. The CDR3 has 14 amino acids. Germline lookup yields CDR1 SGHAT and CDR2 FQNNGV. This CDR3 reads CASSSQVRPPEAFF. CDR3 bases: TGTGCCAGCAGCTCACAGGTGAGGCCCCCGGAAGCTTTCTTT.

This clonotype was recorded a few times. This sequence joins TRBV7-3 and TRBJ2-3; 12 positions match TRBD1. The ends lost 5 bases at V and 3 bases at J; junction bases unmatched: 12. CDR1 SGHTA and CDR2 FQGTGA come from the germline V gene. The CDR3 is made up of 18 amino acids. CDR3 sequence (DNA): TGTGCCAGCAGCCCGCGTTGGTCGGGACAGGGGGCAACAGATACGCAGTATTTT. Amino acids: CASSPRWSGQGATDTQYF.